The clone carrying this T cell receptor (beta chain) came up once. This sample was taken from a study of regulatory T cells in long-lasting Graves disease. Time point denoted: persistent/refractory GD, antithyroid drugs over 5 years with positive TRAb. The authors made the TCR library using RNA they extracted from PBMCs. The V and J ends lost 4 bases and 8 bases respectively, with 28 bases between them. Looked up from germline, CDR1 is MNHEY and CDR2 is SVGEGT. CDR3 length equals 18 residues. Arm-PCR of CDR3 regions with iRepertoire HTBI primers generated TCR beta libraries. Each CDR3 protein gets one entry after TCRdb re-called the multiplex PCR reads with MiXCR. The sample includes under 350,000 distinct CDR3 sequences, roughly 21% of them seen just once.

Here the sequenced sample was peripheral blood mononuclear cells (PBMCs), taken when the disease was refractory, from a patient treated with antithyroid drugs. The receptor's source is a female donor with Graves disease. The V gene is TRBV6-2 or TRBV6-3, the J gene TRBJ2-3; D is undetermined. The DNA of the CDR3 is TGTGCCAGCAGTTTATCGGTCAGGTTCGTTTCCCAGAAGGGTACGCAGTATTTT. It codes for CASSLSVRFVSQKGTQYF.